This TCR beta chain was captured by sequencing in a study of regulatory dendritic cells for organ transplantation. General study points: Naive CD4+ and CD8+ repertoires were highly diverse; memory CD8+ was most oligoclonal. Mature dendritic cells appeared to drive more memory CD8+ clonal expansion than regulatory ones.

In the case of this clone: Its antigen is as yet unknown.

Generated by immunoSEQ multiplex PCR, the TCRdb table keeps only in-frame clones and is missing some. The data show 30,000 to 35,000 clones, with roughly nine tenths seen just once and about 0.062% held by the top ten. This CDR3 region has 16 residues. V lost 2 bases, J lost 0 bases, and 9 bases lay in between. The germline V gene encodes CDR1 SGHKS and CDR2 YYEKEE (reference sequence). Material: naive CD4+ T cells from blood. Noted subset: CD45RA+ naive T cells. The chain uses TRBV5-5 and TRBJ1-6; D may be TRBD1 (5 bases). This TCR was recovered from a human donor in good health. The CDR3 bases are TGTGCCAGCAGCTTCTCAGGGAGCTCCTATAATTCACCCCTCCACTTT. Translation gives CASSFSGSSYNSPLHF.